These 7 T cell receptor beta chains were all obtained from the same sample, sequenced in a study of blood T cells in healthy people across ages. Together with a sample-barcoded 5' primer, a J-beta primer mix was included in a second PCR lasting roughly 7 to 11 cycles. TCRdb used MiXCR to reprocess the 5' RACE reads, holding one entry per CDR3 protein. Of 750,000 to 950,000 distinct CDR3 sequences in the sample, roughly 25% were seen once. This sample also belongs to another study, concerning T cells of mothers and their children.

Sequenced: blood. These receptors originate from a boy younger than 18 in good health.

The CDR3, as DNA: TGTGCCAGCAGCCGTGGACAGGGAGGGAATGAGCAGTTCTTC. Its protein product is CASSRGQGGNEQFF. The genes are TRBV28 and TRBJ2-1, with D perhaps TRBD1 (8 bases). Germline V gene lookup returns CDR1 MDHEN and CDR2 SYDVKM. The CDR3 extends over 14 amino acids. V lost 6 bases to trimming and J lost 7 bases, with 16 bases between them.

There are a few counts of this clonotype. The J gene is TRBJ2-1, the V gene TRBV9; D gene uncertain. In germline, CDR1 is SGDLS, CDR2 YYNGEE. The CDR3 is 16 amino acids. With 3 bases removed from V and 0 bases from J, the gap between germline ends came to 13 bases. The CDR3 reads CASSAGVLSSYNEQFF. In nucleotides, the CDR3 is TGTGCCAGCAGCGCAGGCGTTCTAAGCTCCTACAATGAGCAGTTCTTC.

The J gene is TRBJ2-3, the V gene TRBV24-1, with D perhaps matching TRBD2 (5 bases). This CDR3 contains 17 residues. V shed 5 bases and J shed 2 bases, with 19 bases lying between them. The germline gives CDR1 KGHDR, CDR2 SFDVKD. The CDR3 DNA reads TGTGCCACCAGTGTCAGTGGACTTCTAACTAACACAGATACGCAGTATTTT. Protein: CATSVSGLLTNTDTQYF.

This sequence joins TRBV20-1 and TRBJ2-5; the D gene could be TRBD1 or TRBD2 (5 bases each). Matching the DNA end better, TRBJ2-1 makes the J call doubtful. Germline V gene lookup returns CDR1 DFQATT and CDR2 SNEGSKA (reference sequence). The CDR3 consists of 14 residues. The CDR3 sequence: CSARGLRGPNEQFF. DNA for the CDR3: TGCAGTGCTAGGGGCCTCCGGGGACCCAATGAGCAGTTCTTC.

This clonotype has a handful of counts. This chain uses TRBV7-9 with TRBJ2-5; D call uncertain. Between the trimmed V and J ends, which lost 5 bases and 5 bases, there was a span of 9 bases. Germline CDR1 SEHNR, CDR2 FQNEAQ (reference sequence). This CDR3 has 12 residues. The CDR3 sequence is CASSGPDETQYF. The CDR3 DNA sequence: TGTGCCAGCAGCGGCCCGGATGAGACCCAGTACTTC.

The chain combines TRBV12-3 or TRBV12-4 with TRBJ2-2; 9 positions match TRBD2. This CDR3 has 15 residues. With 3 bases clipped from V and 4 bases from J, the junction kept 3 bases outside the gene matches. The CDR3 DNA is TGTGCCAGCAGTTTCGCGGGGGGGACCACCGGGGAGCTGTTTTTT. Protein product: CASSFAGGTTGELFF.

The chain employs TRBV7-2 and TRBJ2-3, with D perhaps matching TRBD1 or TRBD2 (5 bases each). The CDR3 consists of 15 residues. Deletions cut 3 bases from V and 3 bases from J, with 13 bases between. Looked up from germline, CDR1 is SGHTA and CDR2 is FQGNSA. This CDR3 is CASSFQRDGTDTQYF. The CDR3 coding sequence is TGTGCCAGCAGCTTTCAACGGGACGGAACAGATACGCAGTATTTT.